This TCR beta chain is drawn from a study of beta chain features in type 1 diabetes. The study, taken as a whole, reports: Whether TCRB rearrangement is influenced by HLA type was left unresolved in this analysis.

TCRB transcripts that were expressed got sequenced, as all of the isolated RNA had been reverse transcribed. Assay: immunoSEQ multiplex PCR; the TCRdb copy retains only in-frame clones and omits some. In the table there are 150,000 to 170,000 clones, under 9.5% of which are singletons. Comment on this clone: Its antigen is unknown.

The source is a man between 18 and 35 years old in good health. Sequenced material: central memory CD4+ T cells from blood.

The CDR3 sequence: CAISVRNTEAFF. CDR3 coding DNA: TGTGCCATCAGTGTCAGGAACACTGAAGCTTTCTTT. The chain employs TRBV10-3 and TRBJ1-1, with unresolved D. The CDR3 contains 12 residues. Germline CDR1 reads ENHRY; CDR2 reads SYGVKD. Trimming took off 4 bases at V and 1 base at J, with 4 bases between the two ends.